The clone carrying this T cell receptor (beta chain) was observed a single time. Its antigen is as yet unknown. Noted time point: patch test 1, 2 weeks after DPC sensitization. As for treatment: therapeutic diphenylcyclopropenone sensitization with weekly scalp DPC. TCRdb ran MiXCR on the RACE reads and lists one entry per CDR3 protein. The table lists approximately 74,000 distinct CDR3 sequences, 32% of them singletons. CDR1 SGHDT and CDR2 YYEEEE come from the germline V gene. Trimming took 4 bases from V and 2 from J, leaving 16 bases between them. There are 15 residues in the CDR3. This sample is drawn from a study of human T cells and chemical hapten exposure. Turning to the study itself: Epicutaneous patch tests delivered 0.01% DPC to the upper back, with evaluation at 6 days.

Study-level points and caveats: Expanded TCRs clustered into significantly more large CDR3 similarity groups than controls, the analysis revealed.

This TCR came from a man aged 40-49 years with alopecia areata. Some clones in this sample may be carry-over from other donors' samples. Sequencing used whole blood, obtained in connection with sensitization to the hapten diphenylcyclopropenone (DPC). The J gene is TRBJ2-7, the V gene TRBV5-6; D tentatively reads TRBD1 or TRBD2 (5 bases each). DNA for the CDR3: TGTGCCAGCAGCCGAGACATGAGGGGAGCCTACGAGCAGTACTTC. This gives the protein CASSRDMRGAYEQYF.